Described below is a single T cell receptor (beta chain) sequence and its context. The target antigen is unknown. The record originates from a study of shared clonotypes between healthy human individuals. Study-wide results and limits: Rarefaction analysis demonstrated incomplete sorted-subset sequencing notwithstanding large depth.

The CDR3 is made up of 19 amino acids. Per the germline V gene, CDR1 is MDHEN and CDR2 is SYDVKM. Unmatched junction bases numbered 11, after V lost 2 bases and J lost 7 bases. Produced via immunoSEQ multiplex PCR; TCRdb's table is partial and in-frame only. The table lists roughly 2.4 million clones, almost 96% of them singletons, with roughly 0.13% in the top ten. The J gene is TRBJ2-2, the V gene TRBV28; 15 positions match TRBD2. The sequenced sample was naive CD4+ T cells sorted from blood. Regarding subset: CD45RA+ positively selected. This TCR was recovered from a man in his late teens or twenties in good health. The CDR3 DNA is TGTGCCAGCAGTTTACCTACCGGGACTAGCGGGGGGCGAGACGGGGAGCTGTTTTTT. Its translation is CASSLPTGTSGGRDGELFF.